This T cell receptor beta chain came from a study of blood T cell repertoires in COVID-19. Study as a whole: Samples of COVID-19 (acute and convalescent) were obtained from the United States, Italy and Spain.

This table comes from immunoSEQ multiplex PCR, and its TCRdb copy is limited to in-frame clones, with some not included. The sample consists of 200,000 to 250,000 clones, 80% to 90% of them appearing once. Germline loops: CDR1 SGHTA, CDR2 FQGNSA. The CDR3 consists of 13 residues. Trimming took off 5 bases at V and 2 bases at J, with 9 bases between the two ends. This clone was detected a few times. The sequenced material came from peripheral blood. The chain uses TRBV7-2 and TRBJ2-5, with no clear D. The clonotype originates from a man aged 25 to 40 with active or convalescent COVID-19. As DNA, the CDR3 is TGTGCCAGCAGCCGGTTTCATCAAGAGACCCAGTACTTC. Protein sequence: CASSRFHQETQYF.